What follows describes a single TCR beta chain. The antigen is unknown. This PCR relied on a set of 60 Vbeta primers and 13 Jbeta primers. TCRdb's copy holds only in-frame clones and misses some; the assay was immunoSEQ multiplex PCR. The sample carries approximately 98,000 clones, 75% to 85% recorded once. These data belong to a study of cytomegalovirus exposure and HLA in healthy donors. Whole-study context: Drawn from HLA-typed donors, approximately 86 million unique TCRs were held in an early data release. General study results and limits: In an earlier analysis, about 87% or about 30%: the productive usage of most TCR beta V segments. Reports showed the classifier diagnosing cytomegalovirus status with high specificity and sensitivity.

CDR3 length: 13 residues. Germline CDR1 reads SGHRS; CDR2 reads YFSETQ. The ends were cut back, 0 bases at V and 5 bases at J, with 8 bases in the middle. The chain carries TRBV5-1 and TRBJ1-1; D is possibly TRBD1 (6 bases). The sample comprised PBMCs. This clonotype was sampled from a man aged 18 to 30 in good health and CMV-seropositive. CDR3 region: CASSLDRETEAFF. In DNA, the CDR3 is TGCGCCAGCAGCTTGGACAGGGAAACTGAAGCTTTCTTT. Full variable domain (missing parts from reference TRBV5-1 and TRBJ1-1): KAGVTQTPRYLIKTRGQQVTLSCSPISGHRSVSWYQQTPGQGLQFLFEYFSETQRNKGNFPGRFSGRQFSNSRSEMNVSTLELGDSALYLCASSLDRETEAFFGQGTRLTVV.